These 26 T cell receptor beta chains were sequenced from one sample in a study of blood T cell repertoires in COVID-19. Sequenced by immunoSEQ multiplex PCR; TCRdb stores in-frame clones only, minus some. The sample has around 700,000 clones, about 90% seen once. The source material was peripheral blood. The receptors come from a woman younger than 35 with acute or convalescent COVID-19.

The gene calls are TRBV6-5 and TRBJ2-7; unclear D gene. Germline CDR1 is MNHEY and CDR2 is SVGAGI. CDR3 length: 12 residues. V lost 10 bases to trimming and J lost 0 bases, with 10 bases between them. The CDR3, as DNA: TGTGCCACTTGGCAGGACTCCTACGAGCAGTACTTC. Its protein product is CATWQDSYEQYF.

The rearrangement uses TRBV12-5 and TRBJ2-7, with a weak D call TRBD2 (7 bases). Trimming took 2 bases from V and 0 from J, leaving 20 bases between them. The CDR3 totals 18 residues. CDR1 is LGHNT and CDR2 is FRNRAP in the germline V gene. CDR3 bases: TGTGCTAGTGGTTTGATACCCGTTGGGGGGGCGAGCTCCTACGAGCAGTACTTC. It translates to CASGLIPVGGASSYEQYF.

A note on this clone: The same CDR3 also results from other DNA sequences found in this sample. The rearrangement links TRBV5-1 to TRBJ1-3; no clear D gene. The germline V gene encodes CDR1 SGHRS and CDR2 YFSETQ. CDR3 size: 14 residues. V was clipped by 5 bases and J by 0 bases, with 9 bases between them. CDR3 in amino acids: CASSLRGSGNTIYF. The DNA of the CDR3 is TGCGCCAGCAGTCTACGGGGCTCTGGAAACACCATATATTTT.

The CDR3 region is CASGASRYSNQPQHF. In DNA form, the CDR3 reads TGTGCCAGTGGGGCTTCCCGGTATAGCAATCAGCCCCAGCATTTT. V gene TRBV2 combines with J gene TRBJ1-5; tentatively, D is TRBD1 (5 bases). This CDR3 has 15 residues. The V gene lost 9 bases and the J gene lost 0 bases, with 15 bases spanning the gap. Germline V lookup: CDR1 SNHLY, CDR2 FYNNEI.

This clone was detected once. The rearrangement uses TRBV15 and TRBJ2-3, with 13 bases matching TRBD2. Germline V gene sequence: CDR1 LNHNV, CDR2 YYDKDF (reference sequence). Losses at the gene ends were 7 bases for V and 0 bases for J; bases not matched to a gene: 10. The CDR3 length is 18 residues. The DNA for the CDR3 is TGTGCCACCACGCTCCCTCGGGGACTAGCGGGGAGCACAGATACGCAGTATTTT. It translates to CATTLPRGLAGSTDTQYF.

The rearrangement joins TRBV2 to TRBJ2-6, with a possible D match to TRBD1 (5 bases). V was shortened by 8 bases and J by 0 bases, with 11 bases between the two germline ends. Germline-derived CDR1 and CDR2 are SNHLY and FYNNEI. This CDR3 spans 15 amino acids. CDR3 coding DNA: TGTGCCAGCGTCAGGGATTCCTCTGGGGCCAACGTCCTGACTTTC. Translation gives CASVRDSSGANVLTF. Looking up the rest from reference TRBV2 and TRBJ2-6 gives the full variable domain: EPEVTQTPSHQVTQMGQEVILRCVPISNHLYFYWYRQILGQKVEFLVSFYNNEISEKSEIFDDQFSVERPDGSNFTLKIRSTKLEDSAMYFCASVRDSSGANVLTFGAGSRLTVL.

The chain uses TRBV18 and TRBJ2-5, with a possible D match to TRBD2 (5 bases). This CDR3 spans 19 amino acids. Germline V lookup: CDR1 KGHSH, CDR2 LQKENI. The ends were cut back, 2 bases at V and 5 bases at J, with 27 bases in the middle. CDR3 in amino acids: CASSPKSGSIGGPQETQYF. CDR3 coding DNA: TGTGCCAGCTCACCAAAAAGCGGTTCTATAGGTGGCCCTCAGGAGACCCAGTACTTC.

The chain couples TRBV5-1 to TRBJ1-2, with a possible D match to TRBD1 (5 bases). With 0 bases removed from V and 9 bases from J, the gap between germline ends came to 15 bases. The CDR3 totals 14 residues. Germline values: CDR1 SGHRS, CDR2 YFSETQ. The CDR3 region has the DNA TGCGCCAGCAGCTTGGGCCATGGGACTAATAGCTACACCTTC. Its translation: CASSLGHGTNSYTF.

The DNA for the CDR3 is TGTGCCAGCAGTTTCCAGGGGGCGTCTGGGGGCTACACCTTC. Translated: CASSFQGASGGYTF. The chain links TRBV28 to TRBJ1-2, with 8 bases identical to TRBD1. From germline, CDR1 is MDHEN and CDR2 SYDVKM. With V trimmed by 3 bases and J by 8 bases, 8 bases remained unmatched. The CDR3 consists of 14 residues.

V gene TRBV6-5 combines with J gene TRBJ2-1; 7 bases fit TRBD1. The length of the CDR3 is 14 residues. Germline CDR1 reads MNHEY; CDR2 reads SVGAGI. The trim removed 8 bases at V and 3 bases at J, leaving 7 bases unmatched. The CDR3 coding sequence is TGTGCCAGCTCCACAGGGGCAGACTACAATGAGCAGTTCTTC. This translates into CASSTGADYNEQFF.

DNA for the CDR3: TGCGCCAGCAGCCGTTTGGGGGGGCGGGGAGATACGCAGTATTTT. It is translated as CASSRLGGRGDTQYF. This chain connects TRBV4-3 to TRBJ2-3; a possible D gene is TRBD2 (7 bases). The V gene lost 4 bases and the J gene lost 5 bases, with 16 bases spanning the gap. This CDR3 region has 15 residues. Germline CDR1 reads LGHNA; CDR2 reads YSLEER.

This rearrangement joins TRBV7-2 to TRBJ2-3; 8 nucleotides line up with TRBD2. The CDR3 spans 15 residues. Germline loops: CDR1 SGHTA, CDR2 FQGNSA. The trim removed 4 bases at V and 1 base at J, leaving 4 bases unmatched. CDR3 region: CASSYGTSGTDTQYF. The CDR3 DNA reads as TGTGCCAGCAGCTACGGGACTAGTGGCACAGATACGCAGTATTTT.

This clone was recorded once. V is TRBV12-5 and J is TRBJ1-5; TRBD1 matches 8 bases. Germline V gene sequence: CDR1 LGHNT, CDR2 FRNRAP. The CDR3 covers 15 residues. Trimming removed 1 base from V and 6 bases from J; junction bases left unmatched: 5. The CDR3: CASGLADRGGQPQHF. The CDR3 DNA sequence: TGTGCTAGTGGTTTGGCCGACAGGGGAGGTCAGCCCCAGCATTTT.

This chain joins TRBV2 and TRBJ1-6; TRBD1 might be the D (6 bases). CDR1 and CDR2 from the germline V gene are SNHLY and FYNNEI. V gave up 7 bases and J gave up 7 bases, with 8 bases separating them. CDR3 length equals 12 residues. Here the CDR3 reads CASITGNSPLHF. CDR3 nucleotides: TGTGCCAGCATAACAGGGAATTCACCCCTCCACTTT.

In this sample, this clone turned up once. The chain has TRBV7-2 and TRBJ2-7; 10 positions match TRBD1. The germline CDR1 and CDR2 sequences are SGHTA and FQGNSA. The CDR3 spans 16 residues. The ends lost 4 bases at V and 1 base at J; junction bases unmatched: 7. The chain's CDR3 is CASSSLRDRGSYEQYF. The CDR3, as DNA: TGTGCCAGCAGCTCCCTCCGGGACAGGGGATCCTACGAGCAGTACTTC.

The chain uses TRBV6-1 and TRBJ1-5, with unresolved D. This CDR3 has 18 residues. V dropped 0 bases and J dropped 1 base, with 16 bases sitting between them. The germline V gene has CDR1 MNHNS and CDR2 SASEGT. This CDR3 is CASSEARRVGSSNQPQHF. The CDR3 DNA sequence: TGTGCCAGCAGTGAAGCGAGGAGGGTTGGGAGCAGCAATCAGCCCCAGCATTTT.

The genes are TRBV19 and TRBJ2-5, with 7 bases matching TRBD1. V shed 5 bases, J shed 3 bases, and the junction held 9 bases outside the gene matches. Germline values: CDR1 LNHDA, CDR2 SQIVND (reference sequence). The CDR3 extends over 15 amino acids. CDR3 loop: CASSVPWTGEETQYF. The CDR3, as DNA: TGTGCCAGTAGTGTTCCTTGGACAGGAGAAGAGACCCAGTACTTC.

V is TRBV27 and J is TRBJ2-7; TRBD2 matches 16 bases. From germline, CDR1 is MNHEY and CDR2 SMNVEV (reference sequence). The V gene end was trimmed by 5 bases and the J gene end by 6 bases; junction bases not matched to a gene: 7. This CDR3 is 16 amino acids long. Written as DNA, the CDR3 is TGTGCCAGCAGTCTCGGGACTAGCGGGGGGGCGACCGAGCAGTACTTC. Translation gives CASSLGTSGGATEQYF.

The chain employs TRBV7-9 and TRBJ2-1; 15 bases line up with TRBD2. Trimming at V came to 4 bases and at J to 10 bases, leaving 8 bases not matched to a gene. The CDR3 is 16 amino acids. In germline, CDR1 is SEHNR, CDR2 FQNEAQ (reference sequence). The CDR3 DNA is TGTGCCAGCAGCTCGTCAGGACTAGCGGGGGGGCGGGAGCAGTTCTTC. Its protein is CASSSSGLAGGREQFF.

The chain combines TRBV28 with TRBJ1-2, with 9 bases matching TRBD1. Germline V gene sequence: CDR1 MDHEN, CDR2 SYDVKM. Trimming took 6 bases from V and 5 from J; bases not matched to a gene: 7. The CDR3 contains 14 residues. The CDR3 loop is CASSVTGTGYGYTF. CDR3 DNA: TGTGCCAGCAGCGTCACCGGGACAGGGTATGGCTACACCTTC.

This clone was observed a single time. The V gene is TRBV5-5, the J gene TRBJ2-7, with TRBD2 matching over 10 bases. This CDR3 spans 17 amino acids. V lost 0 bases, J lost 4 bases, and 10 bases stayed unmatched. Germline assignment: CDR1 SGHKS and CDR2 YYEKEE (reference sequence). CDR3: CASSLASSGGRPYEQYF. The CDR3 nucleotides read TGTGCCAGCAGCTTGGCGTCTAGCGGGGGTCGGCCTTACGAGCAGTACTTC. Full variable domain (remainder filled in from reference TRBV5-5 and TRBJ2-7): DAGVTQSPTHLIKTRGQQVTLRCSPISGHKSVSWYQQVLGQGPQFIFQYYEKEERGRGNFPDRFSARQFPNYSSELNVNALLLGDSALYLCASSLASSGGRPYEQYFGPGTRLTVT.

This clone was observed a handful of times. This chain connects TRBV4-2 to TRBJ1-2, with 7 bases identical to TRBD1. J gave up 7 bases and V 0 bases, and 8 bases lay outside the gene matches. CDR1 and CDR2 from the germline V gene are LGHNA and YNFKEQ. The CDR3 sequence is 15 residues long. The CDR3 DNA reads as TGTGCCAGCAGCCAAGAGACAGGGTGGCGAGCTGGCTACACCTTC. Its protein is CASSQETGWRAGYTF.

A remark on this clone: Other DNA sequences in the same sample also yield this CDR3. The V call is TRBV20-1, the J call TRBJ2-1, with D unclear. This CDR3 has 11 residues. Germline CDR1 DFQATT, CDR2 SNEGSKA (reference sequence). Trimming left V 3 bases short and J 9 bases short, with 9 bases between. The CDR3 loop is CSASGRSEQFF. In nucleotides, the CDR3 is TGCAGTGCTAGTGGGCGGAGTGAGCAGTTCTTC.

In this sample, this clone turned up a few times. V usage is TRBV5-1 and J usage is TRBJ1-1; D may be TRBD1 (5 bases). CDR1 and CDR2 (germline): SGHRS, YFSETQ. This CDR3 spans 11 amino acids. V lost 7 bases, J lost 6 bases, and 10 bases lay in between. CDR3 protein: CASPGGAEAFF. CDR3 in DNA: TGCGCCAGCCCCGGGGGGGCTGAAGCTTTCTTT.

The chain is built from TRBV19 and TRBJ2-1; the match to TRBD2 covers 13 bases. Germline V lookup: CDR1 LNHDA, CDR2 SQIVND (reference sequence). CDR3 size: 16 residues. Trimming cost V 4 bases and J 0 bases; bases outside gene matches: 0. CDR3 sequence: CASSRLAGGSYNEQFF. The CDR3 DNA is TGTGCCAGTAGTAGACTAGCGGGGGGCTCCTACAATGAGCAGTTCTTC.

About this clone: This sample includes further DNA sequences coding for the same CDR3. This sequence joins TRBV12-3 or TRBV12-4 and TRBJ2-7; 7 bases match TRBD2. Unmatched junction bases numbered 0, after V lost 5 bases and J lost 2 bases. CDR3 length equals 12 residues. CDR3: CASSGGAYEQYF. For the CDR3, the DNA is TGTGCCAGCAGTGGGGGGGCCTACGAGCAGTACTTC.